The text below deals with one T cell receptor beta chain. What it recognizes is unknown. This specimen belongs to a study of shared clonotypes between healthy human individuals. Overall study results and limits: Generation probabilities were higher for clonotypes shared across all four sorted-subset donors than for unshared ones. Measured sharing among donors was expected to vary with sequencing depth. Generally, naive subsets (rather than memory subsets) showed larger estimated richness. Donor scarcity curtailed the genetic and exposure-history diversity represented herein.

The V end lost 5 bases, the J end lost 0 bases, and 8 bases lay between the germline ends. Looked up from germline, CDR1 is SGDLS and CDR2 is YYNGEE. This CDR3 region has 13 residues. Only in-frame clones appear in the TCRdb table, and some are missing; sequencing was by immunoSEQ multiplex PCR. The sample shows around 180,000 clones, 85% to 95% of them seen only once. This TCR derives from a woman aged 25-40 years in good health. Sample: naive CD4+ T cells sorted from blood. Subset of the sample: CD45RA+ positively selected. V gene TRBV9 combines with J gene TRBJ2-5, with no clear D. CDR3 sequence: CASRKTYQETQYF. CDR3 DNA sequence: TGTGCCAGCAGAAAGACATACCAAGAGACCCAGTACTTC.